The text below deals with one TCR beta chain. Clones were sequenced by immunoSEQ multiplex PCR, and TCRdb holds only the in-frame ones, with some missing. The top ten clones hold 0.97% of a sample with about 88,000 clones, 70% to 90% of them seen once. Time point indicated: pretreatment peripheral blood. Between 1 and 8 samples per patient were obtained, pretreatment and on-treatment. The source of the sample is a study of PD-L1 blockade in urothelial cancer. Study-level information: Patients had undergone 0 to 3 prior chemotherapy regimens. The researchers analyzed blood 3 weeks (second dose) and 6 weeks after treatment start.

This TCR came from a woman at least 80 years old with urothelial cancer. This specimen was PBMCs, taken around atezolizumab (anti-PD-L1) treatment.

CDR3 in amino acids: CASSFGTTNTGELFF. CDR3 sequence (DNA): TGTGCCAGCAGCTTTGGGACTACCAACACCGGGGAGCTGTTTTTT. This rearrangement joins TRBV11-2 to TRBJ2-2; TRBD2 aligns across 7 bases. CDR1 and CDR2 (germline): SGHAT, FQNNGV. CDR3 length: 15 residues. V was pared by 3 bases and J by 2 bases, with 3 bases of the junction left unmatched.